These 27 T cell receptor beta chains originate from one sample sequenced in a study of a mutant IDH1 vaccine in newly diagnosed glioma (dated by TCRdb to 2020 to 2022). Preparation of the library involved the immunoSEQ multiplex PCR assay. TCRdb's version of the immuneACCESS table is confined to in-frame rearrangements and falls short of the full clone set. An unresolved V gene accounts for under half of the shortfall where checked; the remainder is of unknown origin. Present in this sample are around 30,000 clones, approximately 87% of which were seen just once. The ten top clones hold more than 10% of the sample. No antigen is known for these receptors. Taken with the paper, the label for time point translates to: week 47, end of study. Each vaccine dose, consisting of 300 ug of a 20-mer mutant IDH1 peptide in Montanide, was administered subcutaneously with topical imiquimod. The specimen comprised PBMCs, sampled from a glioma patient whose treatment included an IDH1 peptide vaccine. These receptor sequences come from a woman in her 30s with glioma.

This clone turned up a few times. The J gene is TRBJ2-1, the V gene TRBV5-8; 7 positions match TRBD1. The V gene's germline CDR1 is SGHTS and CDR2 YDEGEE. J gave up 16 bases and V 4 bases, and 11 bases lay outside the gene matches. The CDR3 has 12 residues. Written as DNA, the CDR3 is TGTGCCAGCAGCCCACGGGGCAGGGGGTCTTTCTTC. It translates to CASSPRGRGSFF.

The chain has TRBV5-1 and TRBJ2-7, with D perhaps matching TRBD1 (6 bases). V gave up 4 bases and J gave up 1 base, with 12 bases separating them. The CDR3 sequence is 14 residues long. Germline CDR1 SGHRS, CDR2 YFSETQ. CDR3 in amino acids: CASSDGQPSYEQYF. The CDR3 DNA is TGCGCCAGCAGCGACGGACAGCCATCCTACGAGCAGTACTTC.

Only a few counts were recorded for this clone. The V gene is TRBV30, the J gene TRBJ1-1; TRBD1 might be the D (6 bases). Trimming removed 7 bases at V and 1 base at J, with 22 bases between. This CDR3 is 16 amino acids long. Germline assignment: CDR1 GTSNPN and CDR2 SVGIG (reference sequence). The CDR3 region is CALETEGGVSNTEAFF. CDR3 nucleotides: TGTGCCTTGGAGACCGAAGGGGGTGTGTCGAACACTGAAGCTTTCTTT.

This CDR3 is CASSLAGGEHYEQYF. CDR3 nucleotides: TGCGCCAGCAGCCTAGCTGGGGGGGAACACTACGAGCAGTACTTC. The gene calls are TRBV5-1 and TRBJ2-7; TRBD2 aligns across 7 bases. CDR3 length equals 15 residues. The germline CDR1 and CDR2 sequences are SGHRS and YFSETQ. The V segment lost 4 bases and the J segment 3 bases; nucleotides outside the gene matches: 10.

The CDR3 DNA reads TGTGCCAGCAGCCACAGGGGGCACGGGGCCAACGTCCTGACTTTC. As protein: CASSHRGHGANVLTF. V usage is TRBV2 and J usage is TRBJ2-6; 9 bases are shared with TRBD1. CDR3 length equals 15 residues. Unmatched junction bases numbered 4, after V lost 6 bases and J lost 4 bases. Germline CDR1 is SNHLY and CDR2 is FYNNEI.

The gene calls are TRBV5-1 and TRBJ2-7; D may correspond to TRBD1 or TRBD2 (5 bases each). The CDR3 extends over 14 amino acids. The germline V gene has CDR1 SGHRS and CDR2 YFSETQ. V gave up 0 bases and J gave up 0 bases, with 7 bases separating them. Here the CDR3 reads CASSLEGPSYEQYF. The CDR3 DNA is TGCGCCAGCAGCTTGGAGGGACCCTCCTACGAGCAGTACTTC.

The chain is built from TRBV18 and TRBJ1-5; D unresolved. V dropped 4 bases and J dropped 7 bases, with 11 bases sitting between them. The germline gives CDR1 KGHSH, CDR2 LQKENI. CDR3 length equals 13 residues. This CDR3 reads CASSQSYVQPQHF. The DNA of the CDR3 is TGTGCCAGCTCACAAAGCTACGTCCAGCCCCAGCATTTT.

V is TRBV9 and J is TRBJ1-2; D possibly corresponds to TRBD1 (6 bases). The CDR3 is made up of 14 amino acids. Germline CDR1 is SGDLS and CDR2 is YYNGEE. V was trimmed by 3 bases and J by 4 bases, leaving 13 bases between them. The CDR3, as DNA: TGTGCCAGCAGCGCTGTACAGGGTGCCTATGGCTACACCTTC. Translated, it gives CASSAVQGAYGYTF.

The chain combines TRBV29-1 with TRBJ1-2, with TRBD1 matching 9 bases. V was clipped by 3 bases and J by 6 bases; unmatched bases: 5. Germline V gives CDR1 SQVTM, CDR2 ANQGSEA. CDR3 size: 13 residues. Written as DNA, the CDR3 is TGCAGCGTTGATGGAGGGACAGGGAATGGCTACACCTTC. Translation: CSVDGGTGNGYTF.

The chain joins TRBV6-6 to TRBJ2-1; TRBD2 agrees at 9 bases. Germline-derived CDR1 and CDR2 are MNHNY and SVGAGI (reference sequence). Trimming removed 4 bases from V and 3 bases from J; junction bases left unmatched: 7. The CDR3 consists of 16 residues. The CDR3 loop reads CASSSDPLAGYNEQFF. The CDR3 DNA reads TGTGCCAGCAGTTCGGACCCACTAGCGGGCTACAATGAGCAGTTCTTC.

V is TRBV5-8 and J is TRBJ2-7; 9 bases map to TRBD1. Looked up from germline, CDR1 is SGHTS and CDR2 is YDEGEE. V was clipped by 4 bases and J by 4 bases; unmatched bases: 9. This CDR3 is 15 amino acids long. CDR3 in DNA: TGTGCCAGCAGCCTTTCCGGGACAGGGATTTACGAGCAGTACTTC. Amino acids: CASSLSGTGIYEQYF.

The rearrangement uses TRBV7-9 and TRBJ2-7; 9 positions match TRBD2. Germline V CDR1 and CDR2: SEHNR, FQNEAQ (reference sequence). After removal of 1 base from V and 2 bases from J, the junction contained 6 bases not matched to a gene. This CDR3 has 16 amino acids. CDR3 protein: CASSLGGLAGAYEQYF. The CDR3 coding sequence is TGTGCCAGCAGCTTAGGAGGGTTAGCGGGGGCCTACGAGCAGTACTTC. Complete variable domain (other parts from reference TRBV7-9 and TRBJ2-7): DTGVSQNPRHKITKRGQNVTFRCDPISEHNRLYWYRQTLGQGPEFLTYFQNEAQLEKSRLLSDRFSAERPKGSFSTLEIQRTEQGDSAMYLCASSLGGLAGAYEQYFGPGTRLTVT.

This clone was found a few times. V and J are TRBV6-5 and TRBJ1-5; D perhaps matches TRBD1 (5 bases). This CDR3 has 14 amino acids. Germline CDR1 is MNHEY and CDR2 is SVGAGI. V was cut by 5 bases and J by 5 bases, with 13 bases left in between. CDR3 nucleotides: TGTGCCAGCAGTCGTCGCCCGACAGATCAGCCCCAGCATTTT. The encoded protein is CASSRRPTDQPQHF.

The chain's CDR3 is CASSLAVTSSIGRYF. CDR3 DNA sequence: TGTGCCAGCAGCCTTGCCGTTACTAGTTCCATAGGGCGGTACTTC. The chain combines TRBV5-6 with TRBJ2-7; weak D call: TRBD2 (5 bases). Germline assignment: CDR1 SGHDT and CDR2 YYEEEE. The CDR3 runs to 15 residues. The ends were cut back, 4 bases at V and 12 bases at J, with 26 bases in the middle.

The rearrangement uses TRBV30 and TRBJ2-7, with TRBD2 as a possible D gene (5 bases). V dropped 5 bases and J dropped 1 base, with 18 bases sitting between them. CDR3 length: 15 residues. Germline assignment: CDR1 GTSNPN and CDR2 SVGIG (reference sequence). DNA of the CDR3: TGTGCCTGGTCCGTCCCCTCCGCGGGTTCCTACGAGCAGTACTTC. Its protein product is CAWSVPSAGSYEQYF. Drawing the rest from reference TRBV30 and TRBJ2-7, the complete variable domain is SQTIHQWPATLVQPVGSPLSLECTVEGTSNPNLYWYRQAAGRGLQLLFYSVGIGQISSEVPQNLSASRPQDRQFILSSKKLLLSDSGFYLCAWSVPSAGSYEQYFGPGTRLTVT.

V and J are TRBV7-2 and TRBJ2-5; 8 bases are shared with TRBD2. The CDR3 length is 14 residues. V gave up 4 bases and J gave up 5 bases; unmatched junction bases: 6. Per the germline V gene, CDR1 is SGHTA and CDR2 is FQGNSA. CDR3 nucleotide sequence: TGTGCCAGCAGCTCGAGCGGGGGCCGGGAGACCCAGTACTTC. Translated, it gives CASSSSGGRETQYF.

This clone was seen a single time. CDR3: CASSLRVGEETQYF. In nucleotides, the CDR3 is TGTGCCAGCAGCTTAAGGGTAGGGGAAGAGACCCAGTACTTC. V is TRBV7-9 and J is TRBJ2-5; D is perhaps TRBD1 (5 bases). Germline CDR1 is SEHNR and CDR2 is FQNEAQ (reference sequence). Trimming removed 2 bases at V and 3 bases at J, with 10 bases between. The CDR3 consists of 14 residues.

The CDR3 is CASSLGQGAFF. CDR3 nucleotides: TGTGCCAGCAGCTTGGGACAGGGAGCTTTCTTT. This sequence joins TRBV5-6 and TRBJ1-1; 7 bases are a match to TRBD1. Germline values: CDR1 SGHDT, CDR2 YYEEEE. The V gene end was trimmed by 0 bases and the J gene end by 10 bases; junction bases not matched to a gene: 0. The CDR3 runs 11 residues.

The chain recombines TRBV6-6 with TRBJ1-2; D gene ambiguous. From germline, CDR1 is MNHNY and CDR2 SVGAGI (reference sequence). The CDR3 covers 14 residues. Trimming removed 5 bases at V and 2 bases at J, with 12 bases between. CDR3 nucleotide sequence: TGTGCCAGCAGTCCGGAACAAGGGAACTATGGCTACACCTTC. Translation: CASSPEQGNYGYTF.

CDR3 amino acids: CASSFGGAGNIQYF. The CDR3 DNA is TGTGCCAGCAGCTTCGGGGGGGCGGGAAACATTCAGTACTTC. The gene calls are TRBV5-6 and TRBJ2-4; 8 bases are shared with TRBD2. Germline CDR1 reads SGHDT; CDR2 reads YYEEEE. Trimming cost V 2 bases and J 6 bases; bases outside gene matches: 4. CDR3 length equals 14 residues.

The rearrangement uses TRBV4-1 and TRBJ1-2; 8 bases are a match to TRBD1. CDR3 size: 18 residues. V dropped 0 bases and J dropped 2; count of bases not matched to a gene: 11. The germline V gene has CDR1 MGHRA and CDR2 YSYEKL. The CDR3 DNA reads TGCGCCAGCAGCCAAGAGGCCCCCTCAGGGGGCGGGAACTATGGCTACACCTTC. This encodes CASSQEAPSGGGNYGYTF.

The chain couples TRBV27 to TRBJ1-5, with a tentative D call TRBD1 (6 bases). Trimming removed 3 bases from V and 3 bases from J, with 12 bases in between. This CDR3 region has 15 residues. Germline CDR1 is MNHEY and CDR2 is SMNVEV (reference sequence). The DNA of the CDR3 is TGTGCCAGCAGTTTTAACTGGGACAACAATCAGCCCCAGCATTTT. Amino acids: CASSFNWDNNQPQHF.

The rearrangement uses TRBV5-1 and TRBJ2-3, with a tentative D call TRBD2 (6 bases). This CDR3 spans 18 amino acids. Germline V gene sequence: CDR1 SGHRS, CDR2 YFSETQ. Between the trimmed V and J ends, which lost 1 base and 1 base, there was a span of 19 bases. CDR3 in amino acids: CASSLYGVGGLGTDTQYF. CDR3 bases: TGCGCCAGCAGCTTGTACGGGGTTGGGGGGTTGGGCACAGATACGCAGTATTTT.

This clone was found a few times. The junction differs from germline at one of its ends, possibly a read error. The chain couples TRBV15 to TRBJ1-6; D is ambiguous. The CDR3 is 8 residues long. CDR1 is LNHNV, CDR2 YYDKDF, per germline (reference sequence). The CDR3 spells CATCRPKF. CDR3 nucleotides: TGTGCCACCTGCCGGCCTAAATTT.

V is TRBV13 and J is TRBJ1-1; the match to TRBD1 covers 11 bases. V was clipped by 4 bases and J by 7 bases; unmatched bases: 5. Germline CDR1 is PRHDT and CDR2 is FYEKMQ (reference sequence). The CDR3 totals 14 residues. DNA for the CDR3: TGTGCCAGCAGCTCCCGGACAGGGGGCTTTGAAGCTTTCTTT. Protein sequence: CASSSRTGGFEAFF. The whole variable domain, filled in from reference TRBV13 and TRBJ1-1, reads AAGVIQSPRHLIKEKRETATLKCYPIPRHDTVYWYQQGPGQDPQFLISFYEKMQSDKGSIPDRFSAQQFSDYHSELNMSSLELGDSALYFCASSSRTGGFEAFFGQGTRLTVV.

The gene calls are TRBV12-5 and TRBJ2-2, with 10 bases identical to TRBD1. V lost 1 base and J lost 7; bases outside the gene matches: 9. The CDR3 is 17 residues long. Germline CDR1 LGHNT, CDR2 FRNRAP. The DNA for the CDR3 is TGTGCTAGTGGTTTGGCCCCCGGGACAGGGGAAGGCGGGGAGCTGTTTTTT. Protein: CASGLAPGTGEGGELFF. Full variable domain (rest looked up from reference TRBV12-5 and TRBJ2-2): DARVTQTPRHKVTEMGQEVTMRCQPILGHNTVFWYRQTMMQGLELLAYFRNRAPLDDSGMPKDRFSAEMPDATLATLKIQPSEPRDSAVYFCASGLAPGTGEGGELFFGEGSRLTVL.

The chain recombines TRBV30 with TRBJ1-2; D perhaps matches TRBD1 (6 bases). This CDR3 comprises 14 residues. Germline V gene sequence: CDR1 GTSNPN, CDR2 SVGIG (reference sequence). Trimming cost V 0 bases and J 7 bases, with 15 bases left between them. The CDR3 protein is CAWSVLVGGGGYTF. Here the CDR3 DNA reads TGTGCCTGGAGTGTACTGGTAGGGGGAGGTGGCTACACCTTC.